This T cell receptor (beta chain) originates from a study of T cell repertoires in cytomegalovirus infection. At the level of the study: Indicated by public TCR beta signatures were CMV infection and matching HLA type. Overall study findings and caveats: Cumulative frequency of public TCR beta families picked out carriers of CMV plus the relevant HLA.

Each CDR3 protein is one row after TCRdb ran MiXCR on the reads. The sample has approximately 71,000 distinct CDR3 sequences; just under 4% are singletons. In this sample, this clonotype turned up a few times. Its antigen is undetermined. The sample consisted of PBMCs. The receptor's source is a human donor in good health (CMV status not recorded). Some clones in this sample may be carry-over from other donors' samples.

Here the CDR3 DNA reads TGTGCCAGCAGCTTAGTTGTTGCTTCACAGGGAGGAAGGTGGTCCGCTTACGAGCAGTACTTC. Its protein is CASSLVVASQGGRWSAYEQYF. This sequence joins TRBV7-8 and TRBJ2-7; D assignment may be TRBD1 or TRBD2 (6 bases each). The CDR3 has 21 amino acids. Deletions cut 1 base from V and 4 bases from J, with 32 bases between. Per the germline V gene, CDR1 is SGHVS and CDR2 is FQNEAQ.